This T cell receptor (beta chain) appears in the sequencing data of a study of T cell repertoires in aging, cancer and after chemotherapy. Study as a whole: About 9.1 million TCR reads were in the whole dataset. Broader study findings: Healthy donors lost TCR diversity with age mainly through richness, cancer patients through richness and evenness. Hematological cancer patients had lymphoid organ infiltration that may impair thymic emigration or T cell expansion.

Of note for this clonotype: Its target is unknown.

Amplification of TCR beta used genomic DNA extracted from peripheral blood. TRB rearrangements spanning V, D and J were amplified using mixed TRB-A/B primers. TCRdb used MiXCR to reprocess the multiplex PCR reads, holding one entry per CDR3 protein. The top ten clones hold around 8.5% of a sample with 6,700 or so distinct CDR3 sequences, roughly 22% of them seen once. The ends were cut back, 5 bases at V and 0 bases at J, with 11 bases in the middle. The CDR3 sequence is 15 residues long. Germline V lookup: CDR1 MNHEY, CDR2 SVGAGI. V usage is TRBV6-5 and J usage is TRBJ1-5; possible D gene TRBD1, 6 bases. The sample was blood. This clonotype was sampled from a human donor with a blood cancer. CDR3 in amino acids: CASSGQPYSNQPQHF. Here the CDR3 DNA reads TGTGCCAGCAGTGGACAGCCTTATAGCAATCAGCCCCAGCATTTT.